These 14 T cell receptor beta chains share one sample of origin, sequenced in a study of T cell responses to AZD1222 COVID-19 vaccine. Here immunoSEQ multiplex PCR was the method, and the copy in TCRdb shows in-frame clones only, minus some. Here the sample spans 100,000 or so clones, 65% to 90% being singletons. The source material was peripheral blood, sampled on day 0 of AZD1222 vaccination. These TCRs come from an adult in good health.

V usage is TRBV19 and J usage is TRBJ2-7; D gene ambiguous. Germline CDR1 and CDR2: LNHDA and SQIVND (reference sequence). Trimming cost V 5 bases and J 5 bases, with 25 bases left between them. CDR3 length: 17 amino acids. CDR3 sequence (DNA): TGTGCCAGTAGTCCAAGGTACTCAGATCGAGGCGGCCACGAGCAGTACTTC. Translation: CASSPRYSDRGGHEQYF. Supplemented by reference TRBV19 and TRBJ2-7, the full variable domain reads DGGITQSPKYLFRKEGQNVTLSCEQNLNHDAMYWYRQDPGQGLRLIYYSQIVNDFQKGDIAEGYSVSREKKESFPLTVTSAQKNPTAFYLCASSPRYSDRGGHEQYFGPGTRLTVT.

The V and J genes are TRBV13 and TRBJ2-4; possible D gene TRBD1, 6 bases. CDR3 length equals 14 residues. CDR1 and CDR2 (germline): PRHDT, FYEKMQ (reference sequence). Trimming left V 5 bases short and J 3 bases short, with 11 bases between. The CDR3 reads CASSQQGVKNIQYF. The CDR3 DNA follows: TGTGCCAGCAGCCAACAGGGTGTCAAAAACATTCAGTACTTC.

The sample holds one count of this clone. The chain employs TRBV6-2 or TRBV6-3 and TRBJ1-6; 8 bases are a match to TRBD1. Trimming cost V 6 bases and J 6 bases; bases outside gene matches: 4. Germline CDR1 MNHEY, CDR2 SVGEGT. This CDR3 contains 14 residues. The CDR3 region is CASSYTGGNSPLHF. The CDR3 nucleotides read TGTGCCAGCAGCTATACAGGGGGTAATTCACCCCTCCACTTT.

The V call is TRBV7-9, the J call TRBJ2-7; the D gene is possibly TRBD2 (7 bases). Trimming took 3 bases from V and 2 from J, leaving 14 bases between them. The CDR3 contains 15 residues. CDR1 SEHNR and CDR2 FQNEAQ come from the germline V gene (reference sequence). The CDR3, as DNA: TGTGCCAGCAGCTTTTTCGGCGGGGGCACCTACGAGCAGTACTTC. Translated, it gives CASSFFGGGTYEQYF.

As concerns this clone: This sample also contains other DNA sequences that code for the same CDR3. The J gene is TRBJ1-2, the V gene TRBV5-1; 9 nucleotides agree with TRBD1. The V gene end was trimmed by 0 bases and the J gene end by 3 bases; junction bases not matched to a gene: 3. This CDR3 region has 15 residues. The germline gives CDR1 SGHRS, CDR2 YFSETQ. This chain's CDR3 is CASSLAGQGDYGYTF. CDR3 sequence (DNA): TGCGCCAGCAGCTTGGCGGGACAGGGTGACTATGGCTACACCTTC.

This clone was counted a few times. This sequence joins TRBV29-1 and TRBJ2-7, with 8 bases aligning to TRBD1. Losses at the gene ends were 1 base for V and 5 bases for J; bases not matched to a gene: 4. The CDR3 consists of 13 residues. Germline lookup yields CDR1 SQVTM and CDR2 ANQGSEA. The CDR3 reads CSVEGTGYDEQYF. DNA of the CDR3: TGCAGCGTTGAAGGGACAGGGTACGACGAGCAGTACTTC.

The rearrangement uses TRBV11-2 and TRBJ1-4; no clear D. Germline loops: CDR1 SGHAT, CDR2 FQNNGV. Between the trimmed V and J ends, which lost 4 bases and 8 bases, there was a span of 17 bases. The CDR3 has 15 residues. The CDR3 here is CASSSSRDEIEKLFF. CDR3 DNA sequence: TGTGCCAGCAGCTCAAGCCGGGATGAGATCGAAAAACTGTTTTTT.

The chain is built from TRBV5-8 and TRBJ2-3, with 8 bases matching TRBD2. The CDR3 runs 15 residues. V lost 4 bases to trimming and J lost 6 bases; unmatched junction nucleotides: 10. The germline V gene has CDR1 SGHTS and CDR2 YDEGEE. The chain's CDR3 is CASSKVAGPRDTQYF. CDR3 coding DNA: TGTGCCAGCAGCAAGGTAGCGGGGCCCCGGGATACGCAGTATTTT.

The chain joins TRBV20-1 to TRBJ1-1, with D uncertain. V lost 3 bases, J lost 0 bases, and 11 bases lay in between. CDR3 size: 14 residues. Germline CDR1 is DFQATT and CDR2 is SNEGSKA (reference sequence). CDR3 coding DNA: TGCAGTGCTAGTGAAAGATACATGAACACTGAAGCTTTCTTT. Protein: CSASERYMNTEAFF.

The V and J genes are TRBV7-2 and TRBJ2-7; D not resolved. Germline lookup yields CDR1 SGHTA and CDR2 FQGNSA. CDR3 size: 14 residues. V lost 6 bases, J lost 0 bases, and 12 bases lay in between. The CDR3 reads CASRMHYTSYEQYF. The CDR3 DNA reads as TGTGCCAGCAGAATGCATTATACCTCCTACGAGCAGTACTTC.

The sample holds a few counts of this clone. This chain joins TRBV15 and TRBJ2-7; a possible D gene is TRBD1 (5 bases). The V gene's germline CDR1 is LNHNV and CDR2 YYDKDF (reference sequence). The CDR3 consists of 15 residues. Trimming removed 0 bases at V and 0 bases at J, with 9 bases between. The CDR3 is CATSRDATASYEQYF. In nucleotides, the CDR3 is TGTGCCACCAGCAGAGATGCGACAGCCTCCTACGAGCAGTACTTC.

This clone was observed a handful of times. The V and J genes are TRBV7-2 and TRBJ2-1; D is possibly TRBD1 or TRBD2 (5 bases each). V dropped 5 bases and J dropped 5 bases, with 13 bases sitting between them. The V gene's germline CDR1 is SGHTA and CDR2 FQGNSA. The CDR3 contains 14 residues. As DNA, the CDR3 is TGTGCCAGCAGCCCCCGGGACCAAAACAATGAGCAGTTCTTC. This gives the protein CASSPRDQNNEQFF.

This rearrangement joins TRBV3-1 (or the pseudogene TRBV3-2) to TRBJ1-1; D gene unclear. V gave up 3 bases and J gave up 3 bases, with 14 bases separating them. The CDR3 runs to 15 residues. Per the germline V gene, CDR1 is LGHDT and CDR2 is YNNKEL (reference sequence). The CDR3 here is CASSHPGPRYTEAFF. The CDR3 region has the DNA TGTGCCAGCAGCCATCCGGGCCCCCGGTACACTGAAGCTTTCTTT.

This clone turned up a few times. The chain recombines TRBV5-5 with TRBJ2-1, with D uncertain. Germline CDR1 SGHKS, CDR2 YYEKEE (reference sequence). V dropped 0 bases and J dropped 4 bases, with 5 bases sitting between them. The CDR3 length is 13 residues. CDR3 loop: CASSLDVYNEQFF. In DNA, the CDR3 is TGTGCCAGCAGCTTGGATGTATACAATGAGCAGTTCTTC.